This is a list of T cell receptor beta chains from one sample in a study of shared clonotypes between healthy human individuals. Measured with immunoSEQ multiplex PCR; TCRdb has only the in-frame clones, and not every one. Of about 650,000 clones listed, nearly 97% are singletons. The material sequenced was naive CD8+ T cells sorted from blood. The receptors derive from a woman aged 25 to 39 in good health. Both conserved end residues are part of each CDR3. The order of the fields is D gene, J gene, V gene, clone size, CDR3 protein, CDR3 DNA. D genes are given only for firm matches. Clone sizes are given selectively: once, few, many, or a class where the clone is expanded.

-	TRBJ2-1	TRBV28	-	CASSPGSSYNEQFF	TGTGCCAGCAGCCCGGGGAGTTCCTACAATGAGCAGTTCTTC
TRBD2	TRBJ2-1	TRBV13	-	CASSPEARSSGDYEQFF	TGTGCCAGCAGCCCAGAAGCCAGGTCTAGCGGGGATTACGAGCAGTTCTTC
-	TRBJ2-7	TRBV10-2	-	CASSESNGAASEQYF	TGCGCCAGCAGTGAGTCGAACGGGGCGGCCTCCGAGCAGTACTTC
-	TRBJ2-1	TRBV4-1	-	CASSTRPGVPEQFF	TGCGCCAGCAGCACGAGACCCGGGGTGCCCGAGCAGTTCTTC
-	TRBJ2-1	TRBV29-1	-	CSVEGRYNEQFF	TGCAGCGTTGAAGGCCGATACAATGAGCAGTTCTTC
TRBD1	TRBJ1-5	TRBV7-9	few	CASSQGGLQPQHF	TGTGCCAGCAGCCAGGGGGGGCTCCAGCCCCAGCATTTT
-	TRBJ2-5	TRBV4-1	-	CASSHVNGVRETQYF	TGCGCCAGCAGCCATGTGAATGGAGTCCGGGAGACCCAGTACTTC
TRBD1	TRBJ2-7	TRBV19	-	CASSSGQGLGREQYF	TGTGCCAGTAGTTCGGGACAGGGGCTTGGTCGGGAGCAGTACTTC
TRBD2	TRBJ2-1	TRBV19	-	CASSLGTSGRYAQFF	TGTGCCAGTAGCCTCGGGACTAGCGGGAGGTATGCGCAGTTCTTC
-	TRBJ2-7	TRBV27	-	CASSLAAGTGVYEQYF	TGTGCCAGCAGCCTCGCAGCCGGGACTGGAGTTTACGAGCAGTACTTC
-	TRBJ1-1	TRBV7-8	once	CASSTGRGPNTEAFF	TGTGCCAGCAGCACCGGACGGGGGCCGAACACTGAAGCTTTCTTT
TRBD2	TRBJ2-1	TRBV7-2	-	CASSFTSGIYNEQFF	TGTGCCAGCAGTTTTACTAGCGGCATCTACAATGAGCAGTTCTTC
-	TRBJ1-1	TRBV2	-	CASSEKGMDTEAFF	TGTGCCAGCAGTGAAAAGGGAATGGACACTGAAGCTTTCTTT
TRBD2	TRBJ2-2	TRBV27	-	CASSSHWLSGTRSTGELFF	TGTGCCAGCAGTTCTCACTGGTTGTCTGGGACTAGATCCACCGGGGAGCTGTTTTTT
-	TRBJ2-4	TRBV7-9	-	CASTTPLAKNIQYF	TGTGCCAGCACCACACCTCTAGCCAAAAACATTCAGTACTTC
TRBD2	TRBJ2-5	TRBV15	-	CATSRNGREGRGTQYF	TGTGCCACCAGCAGGAATGGGCGGGAGGGCCGCGGGACCCAGTACTTC
-	TRBJ2-1	TRBV28	-	CASSLIWDLNEQFF	TGTGCCAGCAGTTTAATATGGGACTTAAATGAGCAGTTCTTC
-	TRBJ2-1	TRBV10-2	-	CASSEISPYNEQFF	TGCGCCAGCAGTGAGATTAGCCCCTACAATGAGCAGTTCTTC
-	TRBJ2-3	TRBV10-3	-	CAISEPGGSTDTQYF	TGTGCCATCAGTGAGCCCGGAGGAAGCACAGATACGCAGTATTTT
-	TRBJ2-5	TRBV9	-	CASSPTSGETQYF	TGTGCCAGCAGCCCCACCTCGGGGGAGACCCAGTACTTC
-	TRBJ2-5	TRBV28	-	CASSLWRGMTTQYF	TGTGCCAGCAGTTTATGGCGGGGTATGACGACCCAGTACTTC
-	TRBJ1-1	TRBV2	few	CAMLQRTTEAFF	TGTGCCATGCTACAGAGGACAACTGAAGCTTTCTTT
-	TRBJ1-3	TRBV18	-	CASSPPKGNGNTIYF	TGTGCCAGCTCACCACCGAAGGGGAATGGAAACACCATATATTTT
-	TRBJ2-2	TRBV7-6	-	CASSPIGGTGELFF	TGTGCCAGCAGCCCCATAGGTGGCACCGGGGAGCTGTTTTTT
-	TRBJ1-1	TRBV25-1	-	CASSGDVRNTEAFF	TGTGCCAGCAGTGGCGACGTAAGGAACACTGAAGCTTTCTTT
TRBD1	TRBJ2-7	TRBV2	once	CASRMGQGAFDEQYF	TGTGCCAGCAGAATGGGACAGGGGGCTTTCGACGAGCAGTACTTC
TRBD1	TRBJ1-1	TRBV13	-	CASSSIGGASSPEAFF	TGTGCCAGCAGCTCAATAGGGGGCGCGAGTTCCCCTGAAGCTTTCTTT
-	TRBJ2-7	TRBV11-2	few	CASSFGNSYEQYF	TGTGCCAGCAGCTTCGGGAACTCCTACGAGCAGTACTTC
TRBD2	TRBJ2-7	TRBV5-1	-	CASSFDRGGSEQYF	TGCGCCAGCAGCTTCGATCGAGGCGGGAGCGAGCAGTACTTC
-	TRBJ2-7	TRBV7-9	once	CASSLNSNYEQYF	TGTGCCAGCAGCTTAAACTCGAACTACGAGCAGTACTTC
TRBD2	TRBJ2-1	TRBV27	-	CASTTGTSGRSYNEQFF	TGTGCCAGCACAACAGGGACTAGCGGGAGGTCATACAATGAGCAGTTCTTC
-	TRBJ1-2	TRBV7-9	-	CASSLGVIGYTF	TGTGCCAGCAGCTTAGGGGTAATTGGCTACACCTTC
-	TRBJ2-1	TRBV5-1	-	CASSLFRQSSYNEQFF	TGCGCCAGCAGCTTATTCCGACAGAGCTCCTACAATGAGCAGTTCTTC
-	TRBJ2-2	TRBV28	-	CASSPVGSANTGELFF	TGTGCCAGCAGTCCGGTGGGTAGCGCGAACACCGGGGAGCTGTTTTTT
TRBD1	TRBJ2-7	TRBV29-1	-	CSVSTGLGLEQYF	TGCAGCGTCTCGACAGGGTTAGGTCTCGAGCAGTACTTC
-	TRBJ1-1	TRBV28	-	CASSSRGRANTEAFF	TGTGCCAGCAGTTCTCGTGGAAGGGCAAACACTGAAGCTTTCTTT
-	TRBJ2-1	TRBV6-5	-	CASRTSNNEQFF	TGTGCCAGCAGGACTTCTAACAATGAGCAGTTCTTC
TRBD1	TRBJ2-1	TRBV11-3	-	CASSPRTGSNEQFF	TGTGCCAGCAGCCCTAGGACAGGGTCCAATGAGCAGTTCTTC
-	TRBJ1-1	TRBV4-1	-	CASSQGQTNTEAFF	TGCGCCAGCAGCCAAGGACAGACAAACACTGAAGCTTTCTTT
-	TRBJ1-1	TRBV6-5	-	CASSYSGGVNTEAFF	TGTGCCAGCAGTTACTCCGGGGGAGTGAACACTGAAGCTTTCTTT
TRBD1	TRBJ1-3	TRBV6-6	-	CASGVTGEGGNTIYF	TGTGCCAGCGGAGTGACAGGGGAAGGTGGAAACACCATATATTTT
-	TRBJ2-1	TRBV27	few	CASSLSPNSYNEQFF	TGTGCCAGCAGTTTATCGCCTAACTCCTACAATGAGCAGTTCTTC
TRBD2	TRBJ2-7	TRBV9	-	CASSVEAGGTYEQYF	TGTGCCAGCAGCGTAGAAGCGGGGGGCACCTACGAGCAGTACTTC
-	TRBJ1-5	TRBV27	-	CASSLSMGNQPQHF	TGTGCCAGCAGTTTATCGATGGGCAATCAGCCCCAGCATTTT
-	TRBJ2-7	TRBV6-5	-	CASSYLGAANSYEQYF	TGTGCCAGCAGTTACTTGGGGGCGGCCAACTCCTACGAGCAGTACTTC
-	TRBJ2-1	TRBV4-1	-	CASSQAVYNEQFF	TGCGCCAGCAGCCAAGCGGTATACAATGAGCAGTTCTTC
TRBD1	TRBJ1-3	TRBV4-1	-	CASSQAGQGSSGNTIYF	TGCGCCAGCAGCCAAGCCGGACAGGGGAGCTCTGGAAACACCATATATTTT
-	TRBJ2-7	TRBV6-1	-	CASSSLADHYEQYF	TGTGCCAGCAGCTCCTTAGCGGACCACTACGAGCAGTACTTC
TRBD1	TRBJ1-1	TRBV15	-	CATSSLGGKTEAFF	TGTGCCACCAGCAGTTTAGGGGGCAAGACTGAAGCTTTCTTT
TRBD1	TRBJ1-1	TRBV7-9	-	CASSKPTGGDLRTEAFF	TGTGCCAGCAGCAAACCCACAGGGGGCGACCTGAGAACTGAAGCTTTCTTT
TRBD1	TRBJ2-2	TRBV13	-	CASSSPDRANPGELFF	TGTGCCAGCAGTTCCCCGGACAGGGCAAATCCTGGGGAGCTGTTTTTT
-	TRBJ2-7	TRBV11-2	-	CASSFRQFNEQYF	TGTGCCAGCAGCTTTAGACAGTTCAACGAGCAGTACTTC
TRBD2	TRBJ2-3	TRBV9	-	CASSVYSGSTDTQYF	TGTGCCAGCAGCGTTTATAGCGGGAGCACAGATACGCAGTATTTT